The present entry profiles one T cell receptor (beta chain) with its context. The target antigen is unknown. Measured with immunoSEQ multiplex PCR; TCRdb has only the in-frame clones, and not every one. The data contain about 36,000 clones, roughly 94% of them singletons. The data are from a study of T cell clonotyping in hematopoietic cell transplantation. Turning to the study itself: Recipients' pretransplant samples followed cytoreduction. Points from the study as a whole: Without cell sorting, CD4 versus CD8 contributions remain unresolved. Recipient TCR diversity dropped after transplant; expanded clonotypes rose from day 30 to 180.

V shed 6 bases and J shed 5 bases, with 17 bases lying between them. Germline CDR1 and CDR2: MDHEN and SYDVKM. The length of the CDR3 is 14 residues. Sample time point: recipient sample about 28 days before transplant, after cytoreduction. The input for sequencing was peripheral blood mononuclear cells, taken before stem cell transplant. The source is a man between 35 and 55 years old with chronic myeloid leukemia. Some clones in this sample may be carry-over from other donors' samples. The chain couples TRBV28 to TRBJ2-7, with D perhaps TRBD1 (6 bases). DNA of the CDR3: TGTGCCAGCAGGGGCCTCTTCGGGGACAACGAGCAGTACTTC. Amino acids: CASRGLFGDNEQYF.